The 2 T cell receptor beta chains presented below share a single source sample, sequenced in a study of OX40 agonist ivuxolimab in advanced cancers. TCRdb keeps only in-frame clones here, not all; method: immunoSEQ multiplex PCR. The sample lists tens of thousands of clones, approximately 92% seen once, with about an eighth in the top ten. The source material was CD4+ or CD8+ T cells sorted from blood, sampled in a trial of the OX40 agonist ivuxolimab. The receptor source for this set is an adult with an advanced solid tumor such as melanoma, head and neck, liver or kidney cancer.

This clone is medium-sized. V usage is TRBV7-9 and J usage is TRBJ2-7; 7 positions agree with TRBD2. CDR1 is SEHNR and CDR2 is FQNEAQ in the germline V gene (reference sequence). The CDR3 contains 14 residues. With 5 bases clipped from V and 5 bases from J, the junction kept 9 bases outside the gene matches. The CDR3 reads CASSPRGEGHEQYF. CDR3 nucleotides: TGTGCCAGCAGCCCTCGGGGGGAGGGTCACGAGCAGTACTTC.

This clone was recorded a few times. The chain links TRBV6-1 to TRBJ2-3, with D tentatively TRBD2 (6 bases). This CDR3 comprises 16 residues. Trimming stripped 1 base from V and 5 bases from J, with 16 bases between. Germline CDR1 and CDR2: MNHNS and SASEGT. CDR3 nucleotides: TGTGCCAGCAGTGAAGGCCGGGACTCCTCCGGAGATACGCAGTATTTT. As protein: CASSEGRDSSGDTQYF.